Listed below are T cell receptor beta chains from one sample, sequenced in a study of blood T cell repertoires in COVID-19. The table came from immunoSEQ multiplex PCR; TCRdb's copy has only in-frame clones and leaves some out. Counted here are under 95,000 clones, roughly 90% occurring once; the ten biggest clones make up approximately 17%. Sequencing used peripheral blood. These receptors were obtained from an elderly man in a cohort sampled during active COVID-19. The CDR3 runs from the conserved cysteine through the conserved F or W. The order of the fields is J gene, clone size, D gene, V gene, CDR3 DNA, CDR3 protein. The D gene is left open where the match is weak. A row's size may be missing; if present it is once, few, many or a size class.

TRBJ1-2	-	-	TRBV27	TGTGCCAGCAGTTTATACGGCGGGGGCGGCACTGGCTACACCTTC	CASSLYGGGGTGYTF
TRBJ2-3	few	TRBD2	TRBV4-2	TGTGCCAGCAGCCAAGCCAGCGGGGGGGCGGCAGATACGCAGTATTTT	CASSQASGGAADTQYF
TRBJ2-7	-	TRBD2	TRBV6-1	TGTGCCAGCAGTGGTCGGACTAGCGGGGGGGTCGCCTACGAGCAGTACTTC	CASSGRTSGGVAYEQYF
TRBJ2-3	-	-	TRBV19	TGTGCCAGTAGTATAACGGGGTTGGGGAGCACAGATACGCAGTATTTT	CASSITGLGSTDTQYF
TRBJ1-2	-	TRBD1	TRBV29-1	TGCAGCGTAGGGACAGGGACCTATGGCTACACCTTC	CSVGTGTYGYTF
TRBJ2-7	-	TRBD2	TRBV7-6	TGTGCCAGCAGTATCAGGAACGGAAGGGGAGGGGACGAGCAGTACTTC	CASSIRNGRGGDEQYF
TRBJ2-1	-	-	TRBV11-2	TGTGCCAGCAGCCTTTGGGACACAGGATTTGTAAAGAACAATGAGCAGTTCTTC	CASSLWDTGFVKNNEQFF
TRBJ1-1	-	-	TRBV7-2	TGTGCCAGCAGCTTACCTTTTAGGGCAGGGATTATCCCTGAAGCTTTCTTT	CASSLPFRAGIIPEAFF
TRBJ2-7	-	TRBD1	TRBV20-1	TGCAGTGCTAGTCTGGGACAGGGGTCCGAGCAGTACTTC	CSASLGQGSEQYF
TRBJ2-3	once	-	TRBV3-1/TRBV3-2	TGTGCCAGCAGCCAAGATGCCGGGGGGCCCCCAGATACGCAGTATTTT	CASSQDAGGPPDTQYF
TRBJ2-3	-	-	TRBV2	TGTGCCAGCAGTGGTATATCGACGGGTACGCAGTATTTT	CASSGISTGTQYF
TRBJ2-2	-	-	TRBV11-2	TGTGCCAGCAGCTTAAGGGGTCTACGTGGGACTCGGGCCGGGGAGCTGTTTTTT	CASSLRGLRGTRAGELFF
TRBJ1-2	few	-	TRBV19	TGTGCCAGTAGGACGAGGACAGCCTATGGCTACACCTTC	CASRTRTAYGYTF
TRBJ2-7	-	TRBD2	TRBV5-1	TGCGCCAGCAGCTTCTTAGCGGGGGTGCTAAACGAGCAGTACTTC	CASSFLAGVLNEQYF
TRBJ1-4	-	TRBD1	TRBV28	TGTGCCAGCAGTCAAGCCGGGACAGGGGAAGAAAAACTGTTTTTT	CASSQAGTGEEKLFF
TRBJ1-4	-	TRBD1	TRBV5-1	TGCGCCAGCAGCTTTGTGACAGGGGGCTTCGCAACTAATGAAAAACTGTTTTTT	CASSFVTGGFATNEKLFF
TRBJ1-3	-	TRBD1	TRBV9	TGTGCCAGCAGCGTAGGGGGACAGACTTCTGGAAACACCATATATTTT	CASSVGGQTSGNTIYF
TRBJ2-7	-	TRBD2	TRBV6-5	TGTGCCAGCGACCGGCTAGCGGGGGGGGGTTACGAGCAGTACTTC	CASDRLAGGGYEQYF
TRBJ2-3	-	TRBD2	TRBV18	TGTGCCAGCTCACCACCCGGGACTAGAGTTGAAACAGATACGCAGTATTTT	CASSPPGTRVETDTQYF
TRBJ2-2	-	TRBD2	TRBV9	TGTGCCAGCAGCGTAGGGTTTCTAGCGGGGGACACCGGGGAGCTGTTTTTT	CASSVGFLAGDTGELFF
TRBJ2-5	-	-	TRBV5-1	TGCGCCAGCAGCTTGCTGGGGGGAGAGACCCAGTACTTC	CASSLLGGETQYF
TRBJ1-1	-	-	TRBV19	TGTGCCAGTAGTATAACGGCGGAAACGAACACTGAAGCTTTCTTT	CASSITAETNTEAFF
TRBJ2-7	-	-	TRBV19	TGTGCCAGTAGTATGAGGCTCCTCAGCTCCTACGAGCAGTACTTC	CASSMRLLSSYEQYF
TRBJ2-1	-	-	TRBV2	TGTGCGTCAAGGGGCTTTTCGTCCTACAATGAGCAGTTCTTC	CASRGFSSYNEQFF
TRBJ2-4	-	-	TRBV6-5	TGTGCCAGCAGTTATGGGGGGATGAAAAACATTCAGTACTTC	CASSYGGMKNIQYF
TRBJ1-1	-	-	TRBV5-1	TGCGCCAGCAGAGATCTTTCCGGGGTTGAAGCTTTCTTT	CASRDLSGVEAFF
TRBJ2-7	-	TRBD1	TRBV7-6	TGTGCCAGCAGTTCCCAACCAACAGGGACAGGGTCCTACGAGCAGTACTTC	CASSSQPTGTGSYEQYF
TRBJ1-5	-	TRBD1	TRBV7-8	TGTGCCAGCAGCTCCGACAGGGGGCAAGGTCAGCCCCAGCATTTT	CASSSDRGQGQPQHF
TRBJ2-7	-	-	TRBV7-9	TGTGCCAGCAGCCCCCTGAGGGACGAGCAGTACTTC	CASSPLRDEQYF
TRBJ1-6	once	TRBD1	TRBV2	TGTGCCAGCAGGAGGGGGACAGGGGGATCACCCCTCCACTTT	CASRRGTGGSPLHF
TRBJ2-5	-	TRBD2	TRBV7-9	TGTGCCAGCAGCCCCGGGGGGGCCAGGTACCAAGAGACCCAGTACTTC	CASSPGGARYQETQYF
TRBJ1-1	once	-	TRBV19	TGTGCCAGTAGTACGATAGGGGGAGCTTTCGGGACTGAAGCTTTCTTT	CASSTIGGAFGTEAFF
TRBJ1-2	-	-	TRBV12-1	TGTGCCAGCAGCCGGACAGGGGCAAACTATGGCTACACCTTC	CASSRTGANYGYTF
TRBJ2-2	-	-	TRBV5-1	TGCGCCAGCAGCTTGGGTAGAGCTGGGACTGGGAACACCGGGGAGCTGTTTTTT	CASSLGRAGTGNTGELFF
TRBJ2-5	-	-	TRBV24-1	TGTGCCACCAGTGATTTGAAGGGGGTAGAGACCCAGTACTTC	CATSDLKGVETQYF
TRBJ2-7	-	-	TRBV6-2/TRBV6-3	TGTGCCAGCAGTAGGGACTCCCTGGGGTACGAGCAGTACTTC	CASSRDSLGYEQYF
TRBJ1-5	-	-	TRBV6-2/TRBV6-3	TGTGCCAGCAGTCGGGCACAGGGACAGCCCCAGCATTTT	CASSRAQGQPQHF
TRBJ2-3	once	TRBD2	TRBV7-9	TGTGCCAGCAGCAAGGGGACTAGCGGGGCCAACACAGATACGCAGTATTTT	CASSKGTSGANTDTQYF
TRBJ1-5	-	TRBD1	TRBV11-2	TGTGCCAGCAGCCCAGGGGGGCGGCAGCCCCAGCATTTT	CASSPGGRQPQHF
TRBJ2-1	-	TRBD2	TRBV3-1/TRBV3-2	TGTGCCAGCAGTACCTTAGCGGGGGGGCGGAGTGAGCAGTTCTTC	CASSTLAGGRSEQFF
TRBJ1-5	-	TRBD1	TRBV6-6	TGTGCCAGCAGTCTTCGAGGCAGGGGGATGTTTGGCAATCAGCCCCAGCATTTT	CASSLRGRGMFGNQPQHF
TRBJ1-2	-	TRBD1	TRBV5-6	TGTGCCAGCAGCCAGGGGGCGGGCTATGGCTACACCTTC	CASSQGAGYGYTF
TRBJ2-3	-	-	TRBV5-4	TGTGCCAGCAGCTTGGGCCTCCAGAAGGATACGCAGTATTTT	CASSLGLQKDTQYF
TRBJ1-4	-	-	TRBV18	TGTGCCAGCTCACCATCAGCAGGGATTAATGAAAAACTGTTTTTT	CASSPSAGINEKLFF
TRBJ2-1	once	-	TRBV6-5	TGTGCCAGCAAGGTCGAGGAGGAGCAGTTCTTC	CASKVEEEQFF
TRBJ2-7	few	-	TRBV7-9	TGTGCCAGCAGCTTTAACAGGCCGGGCGAGCAGTACTTC	CASSFNRPGEQYF
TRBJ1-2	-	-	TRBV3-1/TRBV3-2	TGTGCCAGCAGCCCCCGCGGGGGGCGCGGGGGCTACACCTTC	CASSPRGGRGGYTF
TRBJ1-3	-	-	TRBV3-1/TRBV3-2	TGTGCCAGCAGCAAAACAGGGTGGGGTGCGAGGTCTGGAAACACCATATATTTT	CASSKTGWGARSGNTIYF
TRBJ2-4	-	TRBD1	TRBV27	TGTGCCAGCAGCCAGGGGACAGGGTTAGACATTCAGTACTTC	CASSQGTGLDIQYF
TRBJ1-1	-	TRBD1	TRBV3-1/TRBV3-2	TGTGCCAGCAGCCTCCCGGACAGGGCGAGCACTGAAGCTTTCTTT	CASSLPDRASTEAFF
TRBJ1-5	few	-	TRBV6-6	TGTGCCAGCAGTTATTCGGACAGAAGCAATCAGCCCCAGCATTTT	CASSYSDRSNQPQHF
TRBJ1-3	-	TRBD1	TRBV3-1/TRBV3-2	TGTGCCAGCAGCCCAACAGGGACAGGGGTTGGAAACACCATATATTTT	CASSPTGTGVGNTIYF
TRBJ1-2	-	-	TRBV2	TGTGCCAGCAGTGAATACAGCTCAGACTATGGCTACACCTTC	CASSEYSSDYGYTF
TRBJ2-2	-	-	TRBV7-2	TGTGCCAGCAGCCCACGTTTAACAACCGGGGAGCTGTTTTTT	CASSPRLTTGELFF
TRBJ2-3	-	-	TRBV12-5	TGTGCTAGTGGCCAACAAGGACACCTCACGGGAGATACGCAGTATTTT	CASGQQGHLTGDTQYF
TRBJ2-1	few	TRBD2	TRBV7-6	TGTGCCAGCAGCTTACAAGCGGGGGGAACGTACAATGAGCAGTTCTTC	CASSLQAGGTYNEQFF
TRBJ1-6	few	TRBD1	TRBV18	TGTGCCAGCTCACCGCTGACAGGGGTAGGTTCACCCCTCCACTTT	CASSPLTGVGSPLHF
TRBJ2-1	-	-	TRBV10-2	TGCGCCAGCAGTGAACAGGGAAATGAGCAGTTCTTC	CASSEQGNEQFF
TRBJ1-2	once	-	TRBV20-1	TGCAGTGCTAGTAAGCAATCCTCCTTCACCTCATATGGCTACACCTTC	CSASKQSSFTSYGYTF